This paragraph covers one T cell receptor (beta chain) sequence. The sample is drawn from a study of blood T cell repertoires in COVID-19. About the research overall: From the United States, Italy and Spain came samples of acute and convalescent COVID-19. The cDNA or gDNA used as material had been derived from T cells, B-cell-depleted T cells, or PBMCs.

Between the trimmed V and J ends, which lost 6 bases and 1 base, there was a span of 13 bases. The length of the CDR3 is 15 residues. The V gene's germline CDR1 is MDHEN and CDR2 SYDVKM. Original methodology: By means of reference gene primer amplification, nucleated cell counts were estimated. Repertoires were generated with immunoSEQ multiplex PCR, while TCRdb's copy carries only in-frame clones and drops some. V and J calls and clone size are copied from that table; D and trimming were computed from the DNA. This table holds over 200,000 clones, roughly 90% found once. This TCR derives from a man between 40 and 49 years old with active or convalescent COVID-19. The specimen sequenced was peripheral blood. The chain couples TRBV28 to TRBJ1-5; D possibly corresponds to TRBD1 (5 bases). Written as DNA, the CDR3 is TGTGCCAGCAGAACCGGGGGGGGGAGCAATCAGCCCCAGCATTTT. Its protein product is CASRTGGGSNQPQHF.